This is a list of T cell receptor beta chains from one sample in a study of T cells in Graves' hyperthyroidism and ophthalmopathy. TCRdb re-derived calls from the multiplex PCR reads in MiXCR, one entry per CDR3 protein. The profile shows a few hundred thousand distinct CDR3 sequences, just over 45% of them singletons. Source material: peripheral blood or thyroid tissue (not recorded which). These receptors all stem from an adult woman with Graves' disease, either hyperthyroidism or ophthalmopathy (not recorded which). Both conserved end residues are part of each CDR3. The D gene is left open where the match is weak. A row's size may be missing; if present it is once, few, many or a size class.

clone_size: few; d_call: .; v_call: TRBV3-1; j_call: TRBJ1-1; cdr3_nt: TGTGCCAGCAGTCTGGGGCCCTTCGAAGGAGCTTTCTTT; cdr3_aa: CASSLGPFEGAFF
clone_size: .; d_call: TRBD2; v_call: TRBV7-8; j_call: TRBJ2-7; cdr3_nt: TGTGCCAGCAGACTAACTAGCGGGAGGGCCTGGTACTTC; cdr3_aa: CASRLTSGRAWYF
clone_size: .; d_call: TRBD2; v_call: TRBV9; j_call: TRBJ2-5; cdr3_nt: TGTGCCAGCAGCGTTGGGGGGGAGGAGACCCAGTACTTC; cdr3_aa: CASSVGGEETQYF
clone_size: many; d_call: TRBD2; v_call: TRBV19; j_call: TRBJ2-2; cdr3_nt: TGTGCCAGTAGTATAGGTCCAGCGGGAGAGGTCGGGGAGCTGTTTTTT; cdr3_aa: CASSIGPAGEVGELFF
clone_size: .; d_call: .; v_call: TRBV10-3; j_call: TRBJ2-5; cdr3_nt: .; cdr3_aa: CAISDRAVQPQHFGDGTQYF
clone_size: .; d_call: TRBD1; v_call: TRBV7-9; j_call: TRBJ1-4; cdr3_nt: TGTGCCAGCAGCAACCGACAGGGGGTTAGTGGGGAAAAACTGTTTTTT; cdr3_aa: CASSNRQGVSGEKLFF
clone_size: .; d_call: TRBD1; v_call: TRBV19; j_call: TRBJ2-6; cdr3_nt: TGTGCCAGTAGGGGACAGGGGTACTCTGGGGCCAACGTCCTGACTTTC; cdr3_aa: CASRGQGYSGANVLTF
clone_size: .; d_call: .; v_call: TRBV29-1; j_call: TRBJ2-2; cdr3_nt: TGCAGCGTTGTGACCGGGGCATCGAACACCGGGGGGCTGTTTTTT; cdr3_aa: CSVVTGASNTGGLFF
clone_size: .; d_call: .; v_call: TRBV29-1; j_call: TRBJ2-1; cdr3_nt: TGCAGCGGGGGCGGCTCGCTGACCAATGAGCAGTTCTTC; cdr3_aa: CSGGGSLTNEQFF
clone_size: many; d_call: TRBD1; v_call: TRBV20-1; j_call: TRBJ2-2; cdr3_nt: TGCAGTGCTCGTCCCGGGACAGGGATACGGACCGGGGAGCTGTTTTTT; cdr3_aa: CSARPGTGIRTGELFF
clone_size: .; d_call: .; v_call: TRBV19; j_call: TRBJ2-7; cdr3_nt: TGTGCCAGTAGTAGACACCGAAGGTTGTACTTC; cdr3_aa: CASSRHRRLYF
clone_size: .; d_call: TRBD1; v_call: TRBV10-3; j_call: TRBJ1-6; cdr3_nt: TGTGCCATCGGAGCCGGGACAGGACCTTATTCACCCCTCCACTTT; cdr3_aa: CAIGAGTGPYSPLHF
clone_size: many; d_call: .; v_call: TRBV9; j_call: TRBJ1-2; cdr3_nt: TGTGCCAGCAGCCCCTCCCCAAGAGGAGATCCGGGTGGCTACACCTTC; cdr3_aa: CASSPSPRGDPGGYTF
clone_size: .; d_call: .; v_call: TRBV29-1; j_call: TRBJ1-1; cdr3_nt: TGCAGTTTAGAGGAGAGCACTGAAGCTTTCTTT; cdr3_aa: CSLEESTEAFF
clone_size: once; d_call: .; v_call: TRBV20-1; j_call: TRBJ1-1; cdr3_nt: TGCAGTGCTAGTTATAGGTGGGGGCGGAACACTGAAGCTTTCTTT; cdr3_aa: CSASYRWGRNTEAFF
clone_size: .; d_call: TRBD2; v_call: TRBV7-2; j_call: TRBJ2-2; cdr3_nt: TGTGCCAGCAGCTTAGTCGGTGGCGGGAGGGTTACCGGGGAGCTGTTTTTT; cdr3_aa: CASSLVGGGRVTGELFF
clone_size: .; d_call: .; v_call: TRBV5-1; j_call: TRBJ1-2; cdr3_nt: TGCGCCAGCAGCTTGTCCGGGACCTGGCACTTC; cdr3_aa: CASSLSGTWHF
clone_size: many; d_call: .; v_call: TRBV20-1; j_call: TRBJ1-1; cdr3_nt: TGCAGTGCAACACAAGGCCCAAACACTGAAGCTTTCTTT; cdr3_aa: CSATQGPNTEAFF
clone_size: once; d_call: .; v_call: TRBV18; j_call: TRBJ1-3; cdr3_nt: TGTGCCAGCTCACCGTCAAAGGGGTCTGGAAACACCATATATTTT; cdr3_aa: CASSPSKGSGNTIYF
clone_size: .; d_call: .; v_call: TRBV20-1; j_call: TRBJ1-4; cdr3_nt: TGCAGTGCTAGTAACCCAACTAATGAAAAACTGTTTTTT; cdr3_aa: CSASNPTNEKLFF
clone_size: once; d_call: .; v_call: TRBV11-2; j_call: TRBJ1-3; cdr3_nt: TGTGCCAGCAGCTTACGGGGATTCGCCATATATTTT; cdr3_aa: CASSLRGFAIYF
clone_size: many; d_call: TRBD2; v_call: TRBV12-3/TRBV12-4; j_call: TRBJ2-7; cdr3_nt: TGTGCCAGCAGTTTAGTCGCGGGAGGGGCCTACGAGCAGTACTTC; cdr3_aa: CASSLVAGGAYEQYF
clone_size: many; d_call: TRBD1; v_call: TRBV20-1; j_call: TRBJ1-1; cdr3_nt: TGCAGTGCGCCGCACCCGGGACAGCTTAACACTGAAGCTTTCTTT; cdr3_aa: CSAPHPGQLNTEAFF
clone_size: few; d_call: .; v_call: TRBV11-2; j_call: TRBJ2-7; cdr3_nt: TGTGCCAGCGGCGCGGGGAGCGGGCAACCTTACGAGCAGTACTTC; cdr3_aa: CASGAGSGQPYEQYF
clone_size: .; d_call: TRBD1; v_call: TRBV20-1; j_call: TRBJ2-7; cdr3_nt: TGCAGTGCCAGGACAGGGGGGAGCTACGAGCAGTACTTC; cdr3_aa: CSARTGGSYEQYF
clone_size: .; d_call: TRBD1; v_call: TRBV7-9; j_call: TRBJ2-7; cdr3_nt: TGTGCCAGCAGCAATCGACAGGGTGGCGACGAGCAGTACTTC; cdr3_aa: CASSNRQGGDEQYF
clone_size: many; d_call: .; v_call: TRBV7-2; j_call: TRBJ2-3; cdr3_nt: TGTGCCAGCAGGCCACGACTGAACACAGATACGCAGTATTTT; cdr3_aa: CASRPRLNTDTQYF
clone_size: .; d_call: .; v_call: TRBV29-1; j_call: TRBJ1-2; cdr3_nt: TGCAGCGTGGGGGCAGGCCCTTATGGCTACACCTTC; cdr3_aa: CSVGAGPYGYTF
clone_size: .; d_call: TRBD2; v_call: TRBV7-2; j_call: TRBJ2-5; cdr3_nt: TGTGCCAGCAGCTCTATGGGAGGGGCAGCGGAGACCCAGTACTTC; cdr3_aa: CASSSMGGAAETQYF
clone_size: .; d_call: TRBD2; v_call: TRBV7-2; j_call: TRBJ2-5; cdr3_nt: TGTGCCAGCAGGATAGCGGGGCAAGAGACCCAGTACTTC; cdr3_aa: CASRIAGQETQYF
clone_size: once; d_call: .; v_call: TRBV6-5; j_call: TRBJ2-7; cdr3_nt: TGTGCCAGCAGTTCCTGGAACGAGCAGTACTTC; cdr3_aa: CASSSWNEQYF
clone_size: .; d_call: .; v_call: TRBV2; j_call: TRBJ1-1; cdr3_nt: TGTGCCAGTCAACAGGGACTGCGCACTGAAGCTTTCTTT; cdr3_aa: CASQQGLRTEAFF
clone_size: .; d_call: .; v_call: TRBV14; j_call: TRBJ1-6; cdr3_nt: TGTGCCAGCAACCGCCTTGGCCGAGTATCAAATTCACCCCTCCACTTT; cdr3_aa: CASNRLGRVSNSPLHF
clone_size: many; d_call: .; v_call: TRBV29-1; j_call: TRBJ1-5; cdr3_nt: TGCAGCGTTGATTCGGGGAACCAGCCCCAGCATTTT; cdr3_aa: CSVDSGNQPQHF
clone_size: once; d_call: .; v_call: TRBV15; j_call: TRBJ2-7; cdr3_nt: TGTGCCACCAGCAGAGAAATTGGGGGAAGCTCCTACGAGCAGTACTTC; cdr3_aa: CATSREIGGSSYEQYF
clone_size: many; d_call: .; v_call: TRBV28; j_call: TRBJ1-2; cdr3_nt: TGTGCCAGCAGTTTGCGGGGGGACACTGGCTACACCTTC; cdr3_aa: CASSLRGDTGYTF
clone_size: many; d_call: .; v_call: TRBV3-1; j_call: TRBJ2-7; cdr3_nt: TGTGCCAGCAGCCCGAGCAGTGTAGGGGATTACGAGCAGTACTTC; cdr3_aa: CASSPSSVGDYEQYF
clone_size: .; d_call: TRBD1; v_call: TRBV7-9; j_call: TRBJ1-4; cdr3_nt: TGTGCCAGCAGCGAACAGGGGAGCAGAGGTGAAAAACTGTTTTTT; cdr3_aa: CASSEQGSRGEKLFF
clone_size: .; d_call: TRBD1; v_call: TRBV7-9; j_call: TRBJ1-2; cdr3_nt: TGTGCCAGCAGCTACCGGGACAGGGGCTATGGCTACACCTTC; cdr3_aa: CASSYRDRGYGYTF